In its sample, the clone carrying this T cell receptor beta chain was seen a few times. MiXCR, applied by TCRdb to the RT-PCR reads, yields one record per CDR3 protein. The sample contains about 200,000 distinct CDR3 sequences, around 40% of which appear only once. This sample is part of a study of patients and donors after allogeneic stem cell transplantation. The CDR3 sequence is 14 residues long. V was trimmed by 0 bases and J by 0 bases, leaving 3 bases between them. Germline CDR1 is MGHRA and CDR2 is YSYEKL. The clonotype was recovered from a human donor who was either an allogeneic HSCT recipient or a stem cell or donor lymphocyte infusion donor (not recorded which). It is not recorded whose cells these are; they may come from a transplant donor. J is TRBJ1-3 and V is TRBV4-1; D is ambiguous. Sequencing was performed on blood, either unsorted or a sorted T cell fraction (not recorded which). CDR3 nucleotides: TGCGCCAGCAGCCAAGACGGCTCTGGAAACACCATATATTTT. Translated: CASSQDGSGNTIYF.